The 29 T cell receptor beta chains below come from one sample, sequenced in a study of blood T cell repertoires in COVID-19. Profiled with immunoSEQ multiplex PCR; TCRdb holds only in-frame clones, not every one. Of some 250,000 clones detected, roughly 80% appear once; the ten largest clones hold 7.5%. Source material: peripheral blood. The source of these receptors is a woman aged 80 or older with COVID-19, enrolled during active disease.

Notes on this clone: The junction and the germline gene differ at one end; a read error may be behind it. This chain joins TRBV9 and TRBJ1-1; the D gene is possibly TRBD1 (5 bases). The CDR3 runs to 11 residues. Germline V gene data show CDR1 as SGDLS and CDR2 as YYNGEE. The CDR3 is CASSGTRAVSF. In DNA form, the CDR3 reads TGTGCCAGCAGCGGGACCAGGGCAGTAAGCTTT.

The chain combines TRBV28 with TRBJ2-2; TRBD2 aligns across 8 bases. This CDR3 is built from 16 residues. In germline, CDR1 is MDHEN, CDR2 SYDVKM. J lost 1 base, V lost 7 bases, and 8 bases had no gene match. CDR3: CASTPSTSGNTGELFF. CDR3 bases: TGTGCCAGCACCCCCAGTACTAGCGGGAACACCGGGGAGCTGTTTTTT. Together with reference TRBV28 and TRBJ2-2, the CDR3 gives the full variable domain: DVKVTQSSRYLVKRTGEKVFLECVQDMDHENMFWYRQDPGLGLRLIYFSYDVKMKEKGDIPEGYSVSREKKERFSLILESASTNQTSMYLCASTPSTSGNTGELFFGEGSRLTVL.

The chain links TRBV14 to TRBJ2-5, with a weak D call TRBD2 (5 bases). This CDR3 contains 16 residues. V shed 2 bases and J shed 3 bases, with 16 bases lying between them. CDR1 is SGHDN and CDR2 is FVKESK in the germline V gene. The CDR3 DNA reads TGTGCCAGCAGCCAACCGATGGGTCGGGGAGAAGAGACCCAGTACTTC. Protein product: CASSQPMGRGEETQYF.

The chain combines TRBV6-5 with TRBJ2-1; 11 nucleotides line up with TRBD2. CDR3 size: 14 residues. The J segment lost 4 bases and the V segment lost 7 bases, leaving 3 bases of the junction unmatched. The germline V gene has CDR1 MNHEY and CDR2 SVGAGI. The CDR3 DNA sequence: TGTGCCAGCACCCGACTAGCGGGGTACAATGAGCAGTTCTTC. This codes for CASTRLAGYNEQFF.

V is TRBV9 and J is TRBJ1-1; D unresolved. V was trimmed by 3 bases and J by 1 base, leaving 7 bases between them. The CDR3 consists of 13 residues. Germline V CDR1 and CDR2: SGDLS, YYNGEE. Written as DNA, the CDR3 is TGTGCCAGCAGCGCGGAGGGGAACACTGAAGCTTTCTTT. Residues: CASSAEGNTEAFF.

This sequence joins TRBV7-9 and TRBJ1-2, with 8 bases lining up with TRBD1. J lost 2 bases, V lost 5 bases, and 16 bases had no gene match. This CDR3 contains 18 residues. The germline gives CDR1 SEHNR, CDR2 FQNEAQ (reference sequence). The CDR3 protein is CASSTPFGQGESNYGYTF. CDR3 bases: TGTGCCAGCAGCACCCCCTTCGGACAGGGTGAATCGAACTATGGCTACACCTTC.

The rearrangement joins TRBV3-1 (or the pseudogene TRBV3-2) to TRBJ2-7; 11 positions match TRBD2. The CDR3 length is 15 residues. Germline trimming cut 3 bases from V and 5 bases from J; bases unmatched to any gene: 6. The V gene's germline CDR1 is LGHDT and CDR2 YNNKEL (reference sequence). The CDR3 is CASSHLAGGPHEQYF. The CDR3 nucleotides read TGTGCCAGCAGCCACTTAGCGGGAGGGCCTCACGAGCAGTACTTC.

The V gene is TRBV3-1 (or the pseudogene TRBV3-2), the J gene TRBJ1-4; D gene uncertain. Germline CDR1 is LGHDT and CDR2 is YNNKEL (reference sequence). Trimming took off 0 bases at V and 4 bases at J, with 12 bases between the two ends. The CDR3 runs to 16 residues. The CDR3 reads CASSQDGRGNNEKLFF. As DNA, the CDR3 is TGTGCCAGCAGCCAAGACGGGCGAGGGAATAATGAAAAACTGTTTTTT.

V usage is TRBV19 and J usage is TRBJ1-1; no firm D call. V was clipped by 2 bases and J by 0 bases, with 10 bases between them. Germline V CDR1 and CDR2: LNHDA, SQIVND (reference sequence). This CDR3 comprises 15 residues. Here the CDR3 reads CASSISGGLNTEAFF. The CDR3 DNA sequence: TGTGCCAGTAGTATAAGTGGAGGATTGAACACTGAAGCTTTCTTT.

The chain couples TRBV6-6 to TRBJ1-1; D is unclear. The germline V gene encodes CDR1 MNHNY and CDR2 SVGAGI (reference sequence). The CDR3 spans 14 residues. The V and J ends lost 2 bases and 2 bases respectively, with 9 bases between them. The CDR3 sequence: CASSYVRKNTEAFF. CDR3 in DNA: TGTGCCAGCAGTTACGTCAGGAAAAACACTGAAGCTTTCTTT.

The chain has TRBV4-2 and TRBJ2-2; 9 bases are shared with TRBD1. V dropped 0 bases and J dropped 3; count of bases not matched to a gene: 8. The CDR3 length is 18 residues. CDR1 and CDR2 from the germline V gene are LGHNA and YNFKEQ. This CDR3 reads CASSQDPGTGGYTGELFF. The CDR3 DNA follows: TGTGCCAGCAGCCAAGATCCAGGTACAGGGGGCTACACCGGGGAGCTGTTTTTT.

This chain connects TRBV12-3 or TRBV12-4 to TRBJ1-5; no clear D. The CDR3 contains 12 residues. V lost 6 bases, J lost 7 bases, and 10 bases lay in between. The CDR3 protein is CASSPPRQPQHF. The CDR3 bases are TGTGCCAGCAGCCCGCCGAGGCAGCCCCAGCATTTT.

For this clone: Additional DNA sequences in this sample encode the identical CDR3. The CDR3 sequence: CASSRDRDSTEAFF. CDR3 DNA: TGTGCCAGCTCTCGGGACAGGGATTCTACTGAAGCTTTCTTT. This chain connects TRBV18 to TRBJ1-1; 9 nucleotides line up with TRBD1. This CDR3 has 14 residues. Germline V gene lookup returns CDR1 KGHSH and CDR2 LQKENI. The V gene end was trimmed by 6 bases and the J gene end by 5 bases; junction bases not matched to a gene: 7.

The V gene is TRBV15, the J gene TRBJ2-5, with D perhaps TRBD1 (6 bases). Trimming cost V 0 bases and J 7 bases, with 12 bases left between them. The CDR3 consists of 14 residues. Germline V gives CDR1 LNHNV, CDR2 YYDKDF (reference sequence). The CDR3 is CATSRDQGTGTQYF. The CDR3 DNA follows: TGTGCCACCAGCAGAGATCAGGGGACGGGGACCCAGTACTTC. The complete variable domain, with remaining parts taken from reference TRBV15 and TRBJ2-5, reads DAMVIQNPRYQVTQFGKPVTLSCSQTLNHNVMYWYQQKSSQAPKLLFHYYDKDFNNEADTPDNFQSRRPNTSFCFLDIRSPGLGDTAMYLCATSRDQGTGTQYFGPGTRLLVL.

Only a few counts were recorded for this clone. The V gene is TRBV24-1, the J gene TRBJ2-3, with a weak D call TRBD2 (5 bases). This CDR3 has 14 residues. Germline CDR1 and CDR2: KGHDR and SFDVKD. The germline V and J ends were trimmed by 3 bases and 4 bases, with 10 bases remaining between them. The CDR3 spells CATSDGGRADTQYF. The CDR3 bases are TGTGCCACCAGTGATGGCGGGCGTGCAGATACGCAGTATTTT.

The J gene is TRBJ1-2, the V gene TRBV11-3, with D unclear. The ends were cut back, 5 bases at V and 6 bases at J, with 13 bases in the middle. This CDR3 contains 13 residues. Germline loops: CDR1 SGHNT, CDR2 YENEEA. CDR3: CASSTRTEDGYTF. CDR3 DNA sequence: TGTGCCAGCAGCACCCGGACGGAGGATGGCTACACCTTC.

The genes are TRBV7-8 and TRBJ1-4; D is unresolved. The CDR3 covers 14 residues. CDR1 SGHVS and CDR2 FQNEAQ come from the germline V gene. With 2 bases removed from V and 8 bases from J, the gap between germline ends came to 12 bases. CDR3 coding DNA: TGTGCCAGCAGCTTAAGTCCGGGGTGGGAAAAACTGTTTTTT. Amino acids: CASSLSPGWEKLFF.

This clone showed up just a few times. The gene calls are TRBV15 and TRBJ1-5, with TRBD1 matching 9 bases. The CDR3 consists of 16 residues. V was pared by 3 bases and J by 3 bases, with 6 bases of the junction left unmatched. From germline, CDR1 is LNHNV and CDR2 YYDKDF (reference sequence). CDR3 in amino acids: CATSRPTGGLNQPQHF. CDR3 bases: TGTGCCACCAGCAGGCCAACAGGGGGCCTCAATCAGCCCCAGCATTTT.

V usage is TRBV7-3 and J usage is TRBJ2-7, with 14 positions matching TRBD2. Germline trimming cut 2 bases from V and 1 base from J; bases unmatched to any gene: 13. The CDR3 has 20 amino acids. Germline V gene sequence: CDR1 SGHTA, CDR2 FQGTGA. DNA for the CDR3: TGTGCCAGCAGCTTAGAATGGGGACTAGCGGGAGAGTGCAGATCCTACGAGCAGTACTTC. Amino acid sequence: CASSLEWGLAGECRSYEQYF.

The chain couples TRBV29-1 to TRBJ1-2; possible D gene TRBD1, 6 bases. Germline loops: CDR1 SQVTM, CDR2 ANQGSEA. This CDR3 is built from 13 residues. Trimming took off 8 bases at V and 4 bases at J, with 17 bases between the two ends. The CDR3 sequence: CSFREQGGYGYTF. The DNA for the CDR3 is TGCAGCTTCCGGGAACAGGGCGGCTATGGCTACACCTTC.

The rearrangement uses TRBV10-3 and TRBJ1-1, with 7 bases lining up with TRBD1. V dropped 9 bases and J dropped 0; count of bases not matched to a gene: 7. The CDR3 is made up of 14 amino acids. CDR1 is ENHRY and CDR2 is SYGVKD in the germline V gene. The CDR3 region is CAMGQSLMNTEAFF. CDR3 nucleotides: TGTGCCATGGGACAGTCCCTCATGAACACTGAAGCTTTCTTT.

This clone was counted between two and nine times. This specimen includes other DNA sequences encoding the same CDR3. The chain joins TRBV5-1 to TRBJ2-1, with D maybe TRBD2 (6 bases). Germline V gene sequence: CDR1 SGHRS, CDR2 YFSETQ. The CDR3 has 13 residues. Deletions cut 3 bases from V and 4 bases from J, with 8 bases between. The chain's CDR3 is CASSWGLYNEQFF. The CDR3 bases are TGCGCCAGCAGCTGGGGACTTTACAATGAGCAGTTCTTC.

This chain links TRBV20-1 with TRBJ2-5; the D is unclear. Trimming removed 6 bases from V and 4 bases from J, with 9 bases in between. CDR1 DFQATT and CDR2 SNEGSKA come from the germline V gene (reference sequence). The CDR3 has 11 residues. As DNA, the CDR3 is TGCAGTGCCAGGCGCACAGAGACCCAGTACTTC. This gives the protein CSARRTETQYF.

Ten or more counts support this clone. The genes are TRBV7-2 and TRBJ1-6, with D uncertain. The germline CDR1 and CDR2 sequences are SGHTA and FQGNSA. The CDR3 runs to 13 residues. Trimming removed 1 base at V and 9 bases at J, with 7 bases between. The CDR3 bases are TGTGCCAGCAGCTTAGACGGAGGTTCACCCCTCCACTTT. Protein sequence: CASSLDGGSPLHF.

A few counts support this clone. The chain uses TRBV27 and TRBJ2-3, with 7 bases lining up with TRBD1. Trimming at V came to 7 bases and at J to 0 bases, leaving 13 bases not matched to a gene. The CDR3 runs to 17 residues. Looked up from germline, CDR1 is MNHEY and CDR2 is SMNVEV (reference sequence). The CDR3 loop reads CASTRLGQVASTDTQYF. Written as DNA, the CDR3 is TGTGCCAGCACCCGTCTTGGACAGGTCGCTAGCACAGATACGCAGTATTTT.

The J gene is TRBJ2-1, the V gene TRBV12-2; TRBD1 is taken as the D call from the table, unchecked against the DNA. TRBV12-2 represents a pseudogene. The CDR3 has 15 amino acids. CDR3 DNA sequence: TGTGCAAGTCGCTTAGGGCAGGGGGCTAGTTCTGAGCAGTTCTTC. The encoded protein is CASRLGQGASSEQFF.

V is TRBV11-1 and J is TRBJ2-5, with 12 positions matching TRBD2. Germline V gives CDR1 SGHAT, CDR2 FQDESV (reference sequence). V lost 5 bases and J lost 4; bases outside the gene matches: 8. CDR3 length: 16 residues. The CDR3 region is CASSLRLAGALETQYF. In nucleotides, the CDR3 is TGTGCCAGCAGCCTAAGACTAGCGGGAGCGTTAGAGACCCAGTACTTC.

The chain recombines TRBV2 with TRBJ1-2; 8 bases fit TRBD1. The CDR3 length is 13 residues. Germline V gives CDR1 SNHLY, CDR2 FYNNEI. V lost 3 bases and J lost 4; bases outside the gene matches: 1. CDR3 region: CASSETGVYGYTF. CDR3 nucleotides: TGTGCCAGCAGTGAGACAGGGGTCTATGGCTACACCTTC.

This chain connects TRBV19 to TRBJ1-2; 9 bases line up with TRBD1. Per the germline V gene, CDR1 is LNHDA and CDR2 is SQIVND (reference sequence). The V and J ends lost 5 bases and 7 bases, in that order; junction bases with no gene match: 5. This CDR3 comprises 13 residues. CDR3 coding DNA: TGTGCCAGTAGTGCGAGGGACAGGGCTGGCTACACCTTC. Protein sequence: CASSARDRAGYTF.